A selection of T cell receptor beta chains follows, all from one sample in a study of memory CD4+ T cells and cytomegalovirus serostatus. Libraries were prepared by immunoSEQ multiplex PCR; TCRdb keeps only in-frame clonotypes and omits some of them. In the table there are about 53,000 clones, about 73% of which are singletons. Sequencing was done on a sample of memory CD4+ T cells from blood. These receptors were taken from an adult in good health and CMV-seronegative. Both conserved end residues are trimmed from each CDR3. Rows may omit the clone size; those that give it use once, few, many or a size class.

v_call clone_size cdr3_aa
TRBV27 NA ASSRVPIPGVGNSPLH
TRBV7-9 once ASSFSSGGAEKLF
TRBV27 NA ASSLTGLGNQPQH
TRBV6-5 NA ASSYSGELYT
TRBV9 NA ASSARGGESTDTQY
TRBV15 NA ATSRAPGEGNTEAF
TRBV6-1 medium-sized ASSEGNEPQH
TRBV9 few ASSVAPGVDSPLH
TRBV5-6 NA ASSLVQNLGSDTQY
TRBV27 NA ASRSGSYTYEQY
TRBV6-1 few ASHPTGGQETQY
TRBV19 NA ASSLRGDYT
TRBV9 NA ASSVQTDTQY
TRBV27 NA ASSTRQGATEAQY
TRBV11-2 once ASSRPFRKRAAYNEQF
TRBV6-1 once ASSAILTETEAF
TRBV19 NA ASSIPRRSEAF
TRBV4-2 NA ASSLDGTGMNTEAF
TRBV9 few ASSGGMGNQPQH
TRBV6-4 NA ASSAQRGDTQY
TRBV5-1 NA ASSLGSGGENIQY
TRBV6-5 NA ASSLDVLPFRGYT
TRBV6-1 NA ASSLGGGLGYT
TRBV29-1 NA SVGGRTGLYEQY
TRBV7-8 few ASSLGGRAEAF
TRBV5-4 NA ASSQDAASVYGYT
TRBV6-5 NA ASSYLGQLPSYEQY
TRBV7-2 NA ASSPRGQANYGYT
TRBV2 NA ASRIGQNTEAF
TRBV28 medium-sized ASSTGGITKAF
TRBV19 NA ASSVTALPTRF
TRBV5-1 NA ASSAGIRTGDEKLF
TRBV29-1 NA SVEEDRVGGELF
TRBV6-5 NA AISREVNGYT
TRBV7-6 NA ASSRTDRGTDTQY
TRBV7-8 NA ASSLGHEGSEKLF
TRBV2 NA ASSLDSYTGELF
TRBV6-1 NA ASSVVAGGPKF
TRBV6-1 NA ASAISGYPYEQY
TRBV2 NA ASSRDRDPYNSPLH
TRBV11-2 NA ASSRNRDATYEQY
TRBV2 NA ASSVIGPPNYEQY
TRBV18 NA ASSEKQRQQETQY
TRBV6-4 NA ASSDTDRGETQY
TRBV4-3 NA ASSPRDGYEQY
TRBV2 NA ATGGLNSGANVLT
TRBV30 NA AWSSGVAGVKETQY
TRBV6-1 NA ASSSQNRGNQPQH